This entry lists 28 T cell receptor beta chains sequenced from one sample in a study of blood T cell repertoires in COVID-19. Repertoires were generated with immunoSEQ multiplex PCR, while TCRdb's copy carries only in-frame clones and drops some. The top ten hold approximately 30% of the sample, which has about 130,000 clones, less than 90% seen once. The sequenced material came from peripheral blood. The receptor set was obtained from a woman over 75 with acute or convalescent COVID-19.

This chain uses TRBV5-1 with TRBJ1-1; a possible D gene is TRBD1 (5 bases). The germline gives CDR1 SGHRS, CDR2 YFSETQ. Trimming stripped 5 bases from V and 4 bases from J, with 15 bases between. CDR3 length: 14 amino acids. The CDR3 reads CASRVSGGTTEAFF. CDR3 nucleotide sequence: TGCGCCAGCAGGGTCTCGGGGGGGACCACTGAAGCTTTCTTT.

This chain uses TRBV4-1 with TRBJ2-3, with D possibly TRBD1 on 6 matching bases. This CDR3 spans 15 amino acids. The germline gives CDR1 MGHRA, CDR2 YSYEKL. The V and J ends lost 1 base and 2 bases respectively, with 10 bases between them. For the CDR3, the DNA is TGCGCCAGCAGCCAAGGGCAGGGGTCCACAGATACGCAGTATTTT. It encodes CASSQGQGSTDTQYF.

This clone was recorded once. The chain employs TRBV25-1 and TRBJ1-2; no clear D. Trimming took off 5 bases at V and 8 bases at J, with 15 bases between the two ends. Germline CDR1 MGHDK, CDR2 SYGVNS. CDR3 length: 13 amino acids. The CDR3: CASSLPGAIGYTF. The DNA for the CDR3 is TGTGCCAGCAGTCTCCCAGGCGCTATAGGCTACACCTTC.

On this clone itself: The junction shows a germline mismatch at one end, possibly a read error. The V gene is TRBV7-7, the J gene TRBJ1-3; tentatively, D is TRBD1 (5 bases). CDR1 SSHAT and CDR2 FNYEAQ come from the germline V gene (reference sequence). The CDR3 is 15 residues long. CDR3 sequence reads: CASSPTASSGNTIYF. The CDR3 nucleotides are TGTGCTAGCAGCCCGACAGCGAGCTCTGGAAACACCATATATTTT.

Only one count was recorded for this clone. V and J are TRBV7-2 and TRBJ2-1; the match to TRBD2 covers 8 bases. The length of the CDR3 is 15 residues. Germline V gene lookup returns CDR1 SGHTA and CDR2 FQGNSA. Trimming cost V 4 bases and J 9 bases; bases outside gene matches: 11. The CDR3 sequence: CASSSVYGGGREQFF. In DNA, the CDR3 is TGTGCCAGCAGCTCCGTTTACGGGGGGGGGCGTGAGCAGTTCTTC.

The genes are TRBV2 and TRBJ1-2; no reliable D call. Per germline, CDR1 SNHLY and CDR2 FYNNEI. This CDR3 comprises 14 residues. Trimming cost V 4 bases and J 0 bases, with 9 bases left between them. CDR3 nucleotides: TGTGCCAGCAGTGGTGTCGTCGCTAACTATGGCTACACCTTC. Amino acid sequence: CASSGVVANYGYTF.

The rearrangement uses TRBV25-1 and TRBJ2-7; no clear D. V was pared by 1 base and J by 0 bases, with 4 bases between. The CDR3 runs 13 residues. CDR1 is MGHDK, CDR2 SYGVNS, per germline. In nucleotides, the CDR3 is TGTGCCAGCAGTGAATTAGCCTCCTACGAGCAGTACTTC. Translating it yields CASSELASYEQYF.

The J gene is TRBJ2-5, the V gene TRBV4-1, with 7 positions matching TRBD1. The CDR3 is 14 residues long. Looked up from germline, CDR1 is MGHRA and CDR2 is YSYEKL. V was pared by 4 bases and J by 5 bases, with 7 bases of the junction left unmatched. The CDR3 sequence: CASSPDDREETQYF. The CDR3 nucleotides read TGCGCCAGCAGCCCAGATGACAGGGAGGAGACCCAGTACTTC.

The rearrangement joins TRBV6-5 to TRBJ2-7; TRBD1 matches at 8 bases. V shed 6 bases and J 2 bases; nucleotides not matched to a gene: 6. The CDR3 is made up of 14 amino acids. The germline CDR1 and CDR2 sequences are MNHEY and SVGAGI. The CDR3 spells CASRRTGTPYEQYF. CDR3 coding DNA: TGTGCCAGCAGACGGACAGGGACCCCCTACGAGCAGTACTTC.

Only a few counts were recorded for this clone. The rearrangement joins TRBV6-5 to TRBJ1-2, with TRBD1 matching 9 bases. This CDR3 contains 15 residues. Per germline, CDR1 MNHEY and CDR2 SVGAGI. After removal of 0 bases from V and 4 bases from J, the junction contained 3 bases not matched to a gene. The DNA of the CDR3 is TGTGCCAGCAGTTACTCGTACAGGGGGCCCTATGGCTACACCTTC. This codes for CASSYSYRGPYGYTF.

This clone came up a few times. The rearrangement uses TRBV10-3 and TRBJ1-1, with a tentative D call TRBD1 (6 bases). Germline CDR1 reads ENHRY; CDR2 reads SYGVKD. Trimming removed 4 bases at V and 3 bases at J, with 9 bases between. This CDR3 region has 13 residues. The DNA of the CDR3 is TGTGCCATCAGTGGGACAGCCGACACTGAAGCTTTCTTT. The encoded protein is CAISGTADTEAFF.

This clone was seen a few times. The rearrangement links TRBV28 to TRBJ1-1; D is perhaps TRBD1 (5 bases). The V gene lost 7 bases and the J gene lost 4 bases, with 22 bases spanning the gap. Per the germline V gene, CDR1 is MDHEN and CDR2 is SYDVKM. The CDR3 spans 16 residues. The CDR3 bases are TGTGCCAGCACCGTTCGGTTCCGGGGGGGAGGCACTGAAGCTTTCTTT. This translates into CASTVRFRGGGTEAFF.

The genes are TRBV7-9 and TRBJ1-1; tentatively, D is TRBD1 (5 bases). The V gene lost 2 bases and the J gene lost 3 bases, with 10 bases spanning the gap. The CDR3 is 14 residues long. CDR1 and CDR2 from the germline V gene are SEHNR and FQNEAQ (reference sequence). The CDR3: CASSLSLTDTEAFF. DNA for the CDR3: TGTGCCAGCAGCTTATCTTTGACAGACACTGAAGCTTTCTTT. Full variable domain (remainder filled in from reference TRBV7-9 and TRBJ1-1): DTGVSQNPRHKITKRGQNVTFRCDPISEHNRLYWYRQTLGQGPEFLTYFQNEAQLEKSRLLSDRFSAERPKGSFSTLEIQRTEQGDSAMYLCASSLSLTDTEAFFGQGTRLTVV.

The DNA of the CDR3 is TGTGCCAGCAGTAAACAGGGAACATATGGCTACACCTTC. Translated, it gives CASSKQGTYGYTF. The gene calls are TRBV6-5 and TRBJ1-2; weak D call: TRBD1 (6 bases). The CDR3 consists of 13 residues. CDR1 is MNHEY, CDR2 SVGAGI, per germline. Trimming left V 5 bases short and J 5 bases short, with 12 bases between.

CDR3 region: CASISQGARGYTF. The CDR3 DNA reads TGTGCCAGCATATCACAGGGGGCCAGGGGCTACACCTTC. This chain joins TRBV6-5 and TRBJ1-2; TRBD1 matches 9 bases. Germline V CDR1 and CDR2: MNHEY, SVGAGI. This CDR3 is 13 amino acids long. V lost 7 bases and J lost 8; bases outside the gene matches: 8.

The chain employs TRBV2 and TRBJ2-2; no clear D. The V and J ends lost 5 bases and 2 bases respectively, with 6 bases between them. Germline CDR1 is SNHLY and CDR2 is FYNNEI. The CDR3 length is 13 residues. The CDR3 DNA follows: TGTGCCAGCAGTAATCTAAACACCGGGGAGCTGTTTTTT. Amino acids: CASSNLNTGELFF.

The chain links TRBV6-5 to TRBJ1-5; weak D call: TRBD1 (5 bases). V shed 8 bases and J shed 7 bases, with 15 bases lying between them. CDR1 is MNHEY, CDR2 SVGAGI, per germline. The CDR3 is 13 residues long. The CDR3 region is CASQTSRGQPQHF. As DNA, the CDR3 is TGTGCCAGCCAAACTTCTAGGGGCCAGCCCCAGCATTTT.

The genes are TRBV7-2 and TRBJ2-3, with 9 bases that match TRBD2. The CDR3 runs to 17 residues. With V trimmed by 5 bases and J by 4 bases, 13 bases remained unmatched. The germline V gene encodes CDR1 SGHTA and CDR2 FQGNSA. CDR3 DNA: TGTGCCAGCAGCCTTGACTTCGCGGGGGGGCAGTCAGATACGCAGTATTTT. Amino acids: CASSLDFAGGQSDTQYF.

J is TRBJ1-6 and V is TRBV23-1; D perhaps matches TRBD1 (6 bases). TRBV23-1 is an ORF for which the function is uncertain. The CDR3 is 13 residues long. Trimming stripped 8 bases from V and 10 bases from J, with 15 bases between. The DNA for the CDR3 is TGCGCCAGCGCTGGCAGGGGCGGCTCACCCCTCCACTTT. Encoded protein: CASAGRGGSPLHF.

The count of this clone is one. The chain carries TRBV28 and TRBJ1-2; D call uncertain. The CDR3 is 12 amino acids. Germline values: CDR1 MDHEN, CDR2 SYDVKM. V was clipped by 4 bases and J by 3 bases, with 6 bases between them. The DNA of the CDR3 is TGTGCCAGCAGTTCCCCTGACTATGGCTACACCTTC. As protein: CASSSPDYGYTF.

CDR3 DNA sequence: TGTGCCAGCGCCTCCCTCTCGACAGCGAACACTGAAGCTTTCTTT. This encodes CASASLSTANTEAFF. The V gene is TRBV7-6, the J gene TRBJ1-1; D possibly corresponds to TRBD1 (5 bases). V dropped 8 bases and J dropped 1 base, with 17 bases sitting between them. Germline V lookup: CDR1 SGHVS, CDR2 FNYEAQ. The CDR3 runs to 15 residues. Filled out from reference TRBV7-6 and TRBJ1-1, the complete variable domain reads GAGVSQSPRYKVTKRGQDVALRCDPISGHVSLYWYRQALGQGPEFLTYFNYEAQQDKSGLPNDRFSAERPEGSISTLTIQRTEQRDSAMYRCASASLSTANTEAFFGQGTRLTVV.

The CDR3 protein is CASSVRQSRGYTF. The CDR3 DNA reads TGTGCCAGCAGTGTTCGACAATCTCGGGGCTACACCTTC. The chain combines TRBV28 with TRBJ1-2; D ambiguous. V lost 5 bases and J 8 bases, leaving 15 bases between the germline ends. The CDR3 sequence is 13 residues long. The germline CDR1 and CDR2 sequences are MDHEN and SYDVKM.

Only one count was recorded for this clone. This sequence joins TRBV28 and TRBJ1-2; the D is unclear. This CDR3 is 13 amino acids long. Germline assignment: CDR1 MDHEN and CDR2 SYDVKM. The ends were cut back, 4 bases at V and 0 bases at J, with 6 bases in the middle. The CDR3 reads CASSSLSNYGYTF. The CDR3 nucleotides read TGTGCCAGCAGTTCTCTATCTAACTATGGCTACACCTTC.

The rearrangement joins TRBV10-3 to TRBJ1-4; 7 nucleotides align to TRBD1. The CDR3 is 14 amino acids. V trimming: 8 bases; J trimming: 8 bases; junction bases outside the gene matches: 11. CDR1 and CDR2 from the germline V gene are ENHRY and SYGVKD. The CDR3 DNA follows: TGTGCCATCTCCGAGACAGGGCAGAGGGAAAAACTGTTTTTT. Amino acid sequence: CAISETGQREKLFF.

The chain combines TRBV2 with TRBJ1-2; TRBD1 matches at 8 bases. Germline V gene data show CDR1 as SNHLY and CDR2 as FYNNEI. J gave up 3 bases and V 5 bases, and 5 bases lay outside the gene matches. CDR3 length: 14 residues. The chain's CDR3 is CASSYQGADYGYTF. In DNA form, the CDR3 reads TGTGCCAGCAGTTACCAGGGGGCGGACTATGGCTACACCTTC.

This clone was counted only a few times. This sequence joins TRBV3-1 (or the pseudogene TRBV3-2) and TRBJ2-7, with D possibly being TRBD1 (5 bases). The CDR3 sequence is 13 residues long. Between the trimmed V and J ends, which lost 0 bases and 5 bases, there was a span of 8 bases. Germline CDR1 and CDR2: LGHDT and YNNKEL (reference sequence). This chain's CDR3 is CASSQEGVHEQYF. In DNA form, the CDR3 reads TGTGCCAGCAGCCAAGAAGGGGTCCACGAGCAGTACTTC.

This clone turned up a few times. V and J are TRBV19 and TRBJ1-2, with TRBD1 matching over 8 bases. J was trimmed by 4 bases and V by 7 bases; bases with no gene match: 8. The CDR3 has 14 amino acids. Germline-derived CDR1 and CDR2 are LNHDA and SQIVND (reference sequence). The DNA for the CDR3 is TGTGCCAGTAACGCCGGAGACAGGGGCTATGGCTACACCTTC. Translated, it gives CASNAGDRGYGYTF.

The chain carries TRBV27 and TRBJ1-5, with a tentative D call TRBD1 (6 bases). The V end lost 5 bases, the J end lost 2 bases, and 25 bases lay between the germline ends. CDR3 size: 19 residues. Germline V CDR1 and CDR2: MNHEY, SMNVEV (reference sequence). As DNA, the CDR3 is TGTGCCAGCAGTCTAAAGGGGGGGAGCGGGGGGACGCGCAATCAGCCCCAGCATTTT. Its translation is CASSLKGGSGGTRNQPQHF.